Following are 28 T cell receptor beta chains from one sample sequenced in a study of T-cell memory formation after mild COVID-19. Via MiXCR, TCRdb re-called the 5' RACE reads, giving one row per CDR3 protein. The table records approximately 250,000 distinct CDR3 sequences, 15% of them present only once. The sequenced sample consisted of PBMCs or a T cell subset sorted from them (not recorded which). These receptors came from an adult woman who had mild COVID-19 (a few samples of this study predate the infection). Cell type and time point are not known.

The chain is built from TRBV15 and TRBJ2-2, with 10 bases matching TRBD1. The CDR3 is 16 amino acids. Trimming removed 1 base from V and 5 bases from J; junction bases left unmatched: 4. Looked up from germline, CDR1 is LNHNV and CDR2 is YYDKDF (reference sequence). CDR3 sequence (DNA): TGTGCCACCAGCAGAGGACAGGGGGCGCGAACCGGGGAGCTGTTTTTT. It yields the protein CATSRGQGARTGELFF. Full variable domain (remainder filled in from reference TRBV15 and TRBJ2-2): DAMVIQNPRYQVTQFGKPVTLSCSQTLNHNVMYWYQQKSSQAPKLLFHYYDKDFNNEADTPDNFQSRRPNTSFCFLDIRSPGLGDTAMYLCATSRGQGARTGELFFGEGSRLTVL.

The table lists this clonotype with many counts. This chain uses TRBV3-1 with TRBJ2-3, with 8 bases fitting TRBD2. Germline V gives CDR1 LGHDT, CDR2 YNNKEL (reference sequence). CDR3 length equals 15 residues. V was pared by 4 bases and J by 0 bases, with 3 bases of the junction left unmatched. The CDR3 region is CASSPSSGSTDTQYF. The CDR3 coding sequence is TGTGCCAGCAGCCCGTCTAGCGGGAGCACAGATACGCAGTATTTT.

This chain joins TRBV15 and TRBJ1-2; D not resolved. The CDR3 covers 13 residues. Germline V CDR1 and CDR2: LNHNV, YYDKDF (reference sequence). The germline V and J ends were trimmed by 0 bases and 5 bases, with 7 bases remaining between them. The CDR3 reads CATSRDQEYGYTF. CDR3 nucleotide sequence: TGTGCCACCAGCAGAGATCAGGAGTATGGCTACACCTTC.

The chain couples TRBV12-5 to TRBJ1-5; D gene ambiguous. Trimming removed 1 base at V and 4 bases at J, with 2 bases between. Germline V gene lookup returns CDR1 LGHNT and CDR2 FRNRAP. There are 12 residues in the CDR3. CDR3 protein: CASGLENQPQHF. The CDR3 nucleotides are TGTGCTAGTGGTTTGGAAAATCAGCCCCAGCATTTT. Drawing the rest from reference TRBV12-5 and TRBJ1-5, the complete variable domain is DARVTQTPRHKVTEMGQEVTMRCQPILGHNTVFWYRQTMMQGLELLAYFRNRAPLDDSGMPKDRFSAEMPDATLATLKIQPSEPRDSAVYFCASGLENQPQHFGDGTRLSIL.

This clonotype was found a few times. This chain links TRBV5-1 with TRBJ2-3; D remains ambiguous. Trimming took 0 bases from V and 6 from J, leaving 5 bases between them. In germline, CDR1 is SGHRS, CDR2 YFSETQ. The CDR3 contains 12 residues. CDR3 sequence reads: CASSLVGDTQYF. The CDR3 DNA is TGCGCCAGCAGCTTGGTAGGTGATACGCAGTATTTT.

This sequence joins TRBV7-2 and TRBJ2-5; D is undetermined. The CDR3 covers 13 residues. The V and J ends lost 1 base and 5 bases respectively, with 8 bases between them. CDR1 is SGHTA and CDR2 is FQGNSA in the germline V gene. CDR3 DNA sequence: TGTGCCAGCAGCTTAGTGTTTAGGGAGACCCAGTACTTC. Translation gives CASSLVFRETQYF.

The chain combines TRBV5-1 with TRBJ2-5; TRBD2 matches at 8 bases. The CDR3 is made up of 16 amino acids. Trimming at V came to 0 bases and at J to 3 bases, leaving 7 bases not matched to a gene. Per the germline V gene, CDR1 is SGHRS and CDR2 is YFSETQ. CDR3 bases: TGCGCCAGCAGCTTGGGAGTAGCGGGGTACAAAGAGACCCAGTACTTC. Its translation: CASSLGVAGYKETQYF.

This clonotype was seen a few times. The chain couples TRBV12-3 or TRBV12-4 to TRBJ1-1; possibly TRBD1 for D (6 bases). This CDR3 contains 14 residues. V gave up 6 bases and J gave up 8 bases, with 19 bases separating them. CDR3 nucleotides: TGTGCCAGCAGCCTCCAAGGAGGACAGATAGAAGCTTTCTTT. Protein sequence: CASSLQGGQIEAFF.

The chain links TRBV2 to TRBJ1-1; 9 bases align to TRBD1. V gave up 6 bases and J gave up 5 bases; unmatched junction bases: 4. This CDR3 comprises 13 residues. Germline CDR1 and CDR2: SNHLY and FYNNEI. The CDR3: CASSTGTGTEAFF. In DNA, the CDR3 is TGTGCCAGCAGCACAGGGACAGGGACTGAAGCTTTCTTT.

The V and J genes are TRBV2 and TRBJ1-1, with a tentative D call TRBD1 (6 bases). Trimming stripped 2 bases from V and 4 bases from J, with 14 bases between. The length of the CDR3 is 15 residues. Germline values: CDR1 SNHLY, CDR2 FYNNEI. CDR3 sequence: CASSELEGVGTEAFF. CDR3 nucleotide sequence: TGTGCCAGCAGTGAACTAGAGGGGGTCGGCACTGAAGCTTTCTTT.

The chain joins TRBV7-8 to TRBJ2-7, with D perhaps TRBD1 (6 bases). Germline V CDR1 and CDR2: SGHVS, FQNEAQ. Trimming cost V 5 bases and J 4 bases, with 15 bases left between them. This CDR3 comprises 14 residues. The CDR3 is CASSPMGALYEQYF. As DNA, the CDR3 is TGTGCCAGCAGCCCGATGGGGGCGCTTTACGAGCAGTACTTC.

The chain is built from TRBV5-6 and TRBJ2-5; 11 bases are a match to TRBD2. CDR3 length equals 16 residues. Germline V gene lookup returns CDR1 SGHDT and CDR2 YYEEEE. V dropped 1 base and J dropped 1; count of bases not matched to a gene: 3. In DNA form, the CDR3 reads TGTGCCAGCAGCTTGTTTGGGACTAGCGGCCAAGAGACCCAGTACTTC. Amino acids: CASSLFGTSGQETQYF.

The chain has TRBV5-5 and TRBJ1-2; no clear D gene. The CDR3 sequence is 15 residues long. Germline loops: CDR1 SGHKS, CDR2 YYEKEE (reference sequence). V dropped 4 bases and J dropped 2 bases, with 15 bases sitting between them. In nucleotides, the CDR3 is TGTGCCAGCAGCCCTCAGCCGGCTTTGAACTATGGCTACACCTTC. Translating it yields CASSPQPALNYGYTF.

CDR3 DNA sequence: TGTGCCAGCAGCCCCTCGAGACTATCGAACACCGGGGAGCTGTTTTTT. Its protein product is CASSPSRLSNTGELFF. The V call is TRBV9, the J call TRBJ2-2; perhaps TRBD2 as D (5 bases). This CDR3 comprises 16 residues. V was cut by 4 bases and J by 0 bases, with 13 bases left in between. Per the germline V gene, CDR1 is SGDLS and CDR2 is YYNGEE.

This clonotype has just a few counts. The chain has TRBV4-3 and TRBJ1-4; 8 bases are shared with TRBD1. Trimming cost V 1 base and J 0 bases; bases outside gene matches: 7. The V gene's germline CDR1 is LGHNA and CDR2 YSLEER. This CDR3 region has 18 residues. The CDR3 protein is CASSQAGDRIATNEKLFF. The CDR3 region has the DNA TGCGCCAGCAGCCAAGCTGGGGACAGGATAGCAACTAATGAAAAACTGTTTTTT.

This sequence joins TRBV6-1 and TRBJ1-1; 9 bases match TRBD1. V was clipped by 6 bases and J by 5 bases; unmatched bases: 10. The CDR3 is 15 amino acids. Germline-derived CDR1 and CDR2 are MNHNS and SASEGT. The CDR3 here is CASRTGGLVETEAFF. For the CDR3, the DNA is TGTGCCAGCAGGACAGGGGGGTTAGTCGAGACTGAAGCTTTCTTT.

V usage is TRBV6-5 and J usage is TRBJ2-1, with D possibly being TRBD2 (6 bases). V was shortened by 2 bases and J by 1 base, with 12 bases between the two germline ends. Germline V gene sequence: CDR1 MNHEY, CDR2 SVGAGI. The CDR3 has 16 residues. CDR3: CASSYGRDGSYNEQFF. The CDR3 DNA is TGTGCCAGCAGTTACGGGCGGGACGGATCCTACAATGAGCAGTTCTTC.

The CDR3 protein is CASSGIGGNQPQHF. The DNA of the CDR3 is TGTGCCAGCAGCGGCATAGGGGGGAATCAGCCCCAGCATTTT. The chain recombines TRBV3-1 with TRBJ1-5; the D gene is possibly TRBD1 (6 bases). Looked up from germline, CDR1 is LGHDT and CDR2 is YNNKEL (reference sequence). The CDR3 extends over 14 amino acids. V was shortened by 5 bases and J by 4 bases, with 12 bases between the two germline ends.

The V call is TRBV6-6, the J call TRBJ1-5, with D maybe TRBD1 (6 bases). Deletions cut 6 bases from V and 7 bases from J, with 7 bases between. Germline V gene data show CDR1 as MNHNY and CDR2 as SVGAGI (reference sequence). The CDR3 has 11 residues. CDR3 residues: CASRQGQPQHF. As DNA, the CDR3 is TGTGCCAGCAGACAGGGCCAGCCCCAGCATTTT.

For the CDR3, the DNA is TGTGCCAGCAGCTTGCAGGGGGCAACGACAGATACGCAGTATTTT. It specifies CASSLQGATTDTQYF. The chain joins TRBV5-6 to TRBJ2-3, with 8 bases identical to TRBD1. This CDR3 region has 15 residues. The germline gives CDR1 SGHDT, CDR2 YYEEEE. V lost 1 base to trimming and J lost 3 bases; unmatched junction nucleotides: 4. The whole variable domain, filled in from reference TRBV5-6 and TRBJ2-3, reads DAGVTQSPTHLIKTRGQQVTLRCSPKSGHDTVSWYQQALGQGPQFIFQYYEEEERQRGNFPDRFSGHQFPNYSSELNVNALLLGDSALYLCASSLQGATTDTQYFGPGTRLTVL.

This clonotype was counted only a few times. The chain employs TRBV5-5 and TRBJ2-4; tentatively, D is TRBD2 (5 bases). CDR1 and CDR2 from the germline V gene are SGHKS and YYEKEE (reference sequence). The CDR3 spans 15 residues. Between the trimmed V and J ends, which lost 5 bases and 1 base, there was a span of 13 bases. The CDR3 DNA reads as TGTGCCAGCAGATCTTCGGGGTCGGCCAAAAACATTCAGTACTTC. This translates into CASRSSGSAKNIQYF.

V gene TRBV12-3 or TRBV12-4 combines with J gene TRBJ1-2; a possible D gene is TRBD1 (6 bases). This CDR3 has 13 amino acids. Trimming stripped 10 bases from V and 8 bases from J, with 20 bases between. CDR3 coding DNA: TGTGCCACAAAAATCGGGGGCGCGGGAGGCTACACCTTC. Translating it yields CATKIGGAGGYTF.

The J gene is TRBJ1-1, the V gene TRBV5-4, with 7 bases that match TRBD1. The germline gives CDR1 SGHNT, CDR2 YYREEE (reference sequence). This CDR3 is 16 amino acids long. The J segment lost 1 base and the V segment lost 2 bases, leaving 8 bases of the junction unmatched. CDR3 in DNA: TGTGCCAGCAGCTTTGGACAGGCTGCAAGGAACACTGAAGCTTTCTTT. Protein sequence: CASSFGQAARNTEAFF.

This clonotype was seen more than once but under ten times. This chain connects TRBV6-1 to TRBJ2-5, with D maybe TRBD2 (7 bases). The CDR3 loop spans 16 amino acids. The germline V gene has CDR1 MNHNS and CDR2 SASEGT. With 3 bases removed from V and 5 bases from J, the gap between germline ends came to 19 bases. The DNA of the CDR3 is TGTGCCAGCAGTGAGGGGGGGGCCATGCGGTGGGAGACCCAGTACTTC. Protein product: CASSEGGAMRWETQYF.

The CDR3 nucleotides are TGCAGCGTTACACCGACCGGGGAGCTGTTTTTT. Translation gives CSVTPTGELFF. The chain is built from TRBV29-1 and TRBJ2-2; the D is unclear. This CDR3 spans 11 amino acids. Germline CDR1 and CDR2: SQVTM and ANQGSEA. V gave up 5 bases and J gave up 5 bases, with 6 bases separating them.

This chain connects TRBV5-1 to TRBJ2-3, with 8 bases that match TRBD2. There are 17 residues in the CDR3. The trim removed 0 bases at V and 0 bases at J, leaving 6 bases unmatched. The germline gives CDR1 SGHRS, CDR2 YFSETQ. The CDR3 coding sequence is TGCGCCAGCAGCTTGGTAGCGGGGACCTCTAGCACAGATACGCAGTATTTT. This translates into CASSLVAGTSSTDTQYF.

This clonotype was seen just once. The chain recombines TRBV20-1 with TRBJ2-6; 7 positions agree with TRBD1. The CDR3 runs 14 residues. The V segment lost 5 bases and the J segment 4 bases; nucleotides outside the gene matches: 5. Germline CDR1 reads DFQATT; CDR2 reads SNEGSKA (reference sequence). The CDR3 sequence: CSAQTGTGANVLTF. CDR3 nucleotides: TGCAGTGCTCAGACAGGGACGGGGGCCAACGTCCTGACTTTC.

Only a few counts were recorded for this clonotype. The rearrangement joins TRBV12-3 or TRBV12-4 to TRBJ2-7; 10 nucleotides agree with TRBD2. This CDR3 is 15 amino acids long. Trimming took 6 bases from V and 2 from J; bases not matched to a gene: 7. The DNA of the CDR3 is TGTGCCAGCAGCCGGACTAGCGGAACAACCTACGAGCAGTACTTC. Its translation is CASSRTSGTTYEQYF.